This paragraph reports one T cell receptor beta chain. In the original workflow: Amplification from reference gene primers served as the basis for estimated nucleated cell counts. Generated by immunoSEQ multiplex PCR, the TCRdb table keeps only in-frame clones and is missing some. The V and J calls and clone size are taken from that table; D and trimming were inferred from the DNA. The sample contains about 220,000 clones, around three quarters of which appear only once. This sample was taken from a study of blood T cell repertoires in COVID-19. Across the whole study: Sources were T cells, B-cell-depleted T cells, or PBMCs; the material itself was cDNA or gDNA.

Germline V gene data show CDR1 as MNHEY and CDR2 as SVGAGI. This CDR3 region has 15 residues. The V and J ends lost 6 bases and 3 bases, in that order; junction bases with no gene match: 8. The chain has TRBV6-5 and TRBJ1-3; 7 bases match TRBD1. The sequencing sample was made of peripheral blood. The origin of this receptor is a woman aged 70 to 79 with acute or convalescent COVID-19. The DNA for the CDR3 is TGTGCCAGCAGCCCAGGGGGTCTGGGTGGAAACACCATATATTTT. This gives the protein CASSPGGLGGNTIYF.